This passage covers 21 T cell receptor beta chains from one sample sequenced in a study of blood T cell repertoires in COVID-19. The protocol was immunoSEQ multiplex PCR, while the TCRdb copy is restricted to in-frame clones and leaves out a portion. The table includes roughly 230,000 clones, approximately 84% detected once. Sequencing was performed on peripheral blood. The source is a man aged 45-60 years with acute or convalescent COVID-19.

The chain recombines TRBV9 with TRBJ1-4; 7 nucleotides match TRBD1. Trimming cost V 0 bases and J 7 bases; bases outside gene matches: 6. The CDR3 runs to 15 residues. Germline-derived CDR1 and CDR2 are SGDLS and YYNGEE. The CDR3 DNA reads as TGTGCCAGCAGCGTAGAAAGGGGGCGAGGTGAAAAACTGTTTTTT. Its translation: CASSVERGRGEKLFF.

The chain is built from TRBV19 and TRBJ2-5, with D possibly TRBD1 on 5 matching bases. The CDR3 spans 14 residues. The germline V gene has CDR1 LNHDA and CDR2 SQIVND (reference sequence). With 3 bases removed from V and 1 base from J, the gap between germline ends came to 9 bases. The CDR3 nucleotides are TGTGCCAGTAGTATGGGGCCGGGCCAAGAGACCCAGTACTTC. Translating it yields CASSMGPGQETQYF.

This chain uses TRBV11-2 with TRBJ2-7; TRBD2 matches at 11 bases. Per the germline V gene, CDR1 is SGHAT and CDR2 is FQNNGV. V dropped 4 bases and J dropped 1; count of bases not matched to a gene: 9. The CDR3 length is 17 residues. The CDR3 DNA reads TGTGCCAGCAGCTACACTAGCGGGAGAATTACATCCTACGAGCAGTACTTC. This codes for CASSYTSGRITSYEQYF.

The chain combines TRBV11-2 with TRBJ1-2; D is unclear. V shed 5 bases and J shed 3 bases, with 10 bases lying between them. From germline, CDR1 is SGHAT and CDR2 FQNNGV. CDR3 length: 13 residues. This CDR3 reads CASSLRTDYGYTF. CDR3 nucleotides: TGTGCCAGCAGCCTCAGGACTGACTATGGCTACACCTTC.

The chain uses TRBV9 and TRBJ2-1, with 11 positions matching TRBD2. The CDR3 covers 20 residues. Germline CDR1 reads SGDLS; CDR2 reads YYNGEE. Trimming cost V 0 bases and J 0 bases; bases outside gene matches: 11. The CDR3 loop reads CASSVDGIAGGRSSYNEQFF. The CDR3 nucleotides read TGTGCCAGCAGCGTAGATGGTATAGCGGGGGGGAGGAGCTCCTACAATGAGCAGTTCTTC.

J is TRBJ2-4 and V is TRBV12-5, with D possibly matching TRBD1 (5 bases). Germline V gene data show CDR1 as LGHNT and CDR2 as FRNRAP. V was pared by 6 bases and J by 2 bases, with 11 bases between. The CDR3 has 14 residues. Written as DNA, the CDR3 is TGTGCTAGTGGACCCGACAGTTCCAAAAACATTCAGTACTTC. Its protein is CASGPDSSKNIQYF.

V and J are TRBV27 and TRBJ1-2, with TRBD1 matching 9 bases. V was pared by 7 bases and J by 7 bases, with 13 bases of the junction left unmatched. The length of the CDR3 is 15 residues. In germline, CDR1 is MNHEY, CDR2 SMNVEV (reference sequence). The CDR3 reads CASTPTGGAHGGYTF. The CDR3 DNA reads TGTGCCAGCACTCCTACAGGGGGCGCGCACGGTGGCTACACCTTC.

This sequence joins TRBV11-3 and TRBJ2-5, with D possibly TRBD1 on 6 matching bases. V lost 5 bases, J lost 5 bases, and 12 bases lay in between. CDR1 and CDR2 (germline): SGHNT, YENEEA. This CDR3 contains 13 residues. CDR3 nucleotide sequence: TGTGCCAGCAGCCAGGGGAGTCGGGAGACCCAGTACTTC. It codes for CASSQGSRETQYF.

The rearrangement links TRBV29-1 to TRBJ1-2; the D is unclear. The CDR3 runs to 13 residues. The germline V and J ends were trimmed by 3 bases and 8 bases, with 16 bases remaining between them. From germline, CDR1 is SQVTM and CDR2 ANQGSEA. As DNA, the CDR3 is TGCAGCGTTGACTCCCTGGGAGCCCGGGGCTACACCTTC. Protein: CSVDSLGARGYTF.

This chain uses TRBV27 with TRBJ1-2; perhaps TRBD1 as D (6 bases). V was pared by 3 bases and J by 5 bases, with 13 bases between. The CDR3 runs 14 residues. Germline loops: CDR1 MNHEY, CDR2 SMNVEV (reference sequence). This CDR3 reads CASSFGGAGYGYTF. As DNA, the CDR3 is TGTGCCAGCAGTTTTGGGGGCGCAGGGTATGGCTACACCTTC.

The chain recombines TRBV27 with TRBJ2-5; 8 bases map to TRBD1. Trimming at V came to 4 bases and at J to 7 bases, leaving 14 bases not matched to a gene. Germline-derived CDR1 and CDR2 are MNHEY and SMNVEV (reference sequence). The CDR3 length is 16 residues. In DNA form, the CDR3 reads TGTGCCAGCAGTTGGTCCGGGACAGGCTACCAGGGGACCCAGTACTTC. This codes for CASSWSGTGYQGTQYF.

The chain combines TRBV19 with TRBJ2-3; 8 nucleotides agree with TRBD1. Germline CDR1 reads LNHDA; CDR2 reads SQIVND (reference sequence). The V segment lost 8 bases and the J segment 4 bases; nucleotides outside the gene matches: 11. This CDR3 spans 15 amino acids. CDR3 in DNA: TGTGCCAGTTTCGCGACAGGGGATTCATCAGATACGCAGTATTTT. Protein: CASFATGDSSDTQYF.

The chain joins TRBV5-1 to TRBJ2-2; 12 nucleotides agree with TRBD2. Germline V gene sequence: CDR1 SGHRS, CDR2 YFSETQ. The CDR3 sequence is 20 residues long. J gave up 6 bases and V 3 bases, and 18 bases lay outside the gene matches. The CDR3 DNA reads as TGCGCCAGCAGCTCCCCTCGGGCGGCGACTAGCGGGAGTCGGTCCGGGGAGCTGTTTTTT. Its translation: CASSSPRAATSGSRSGELFF.

The chain links TRBV5-5 to TRBJ1-4, with D maybe TRBD1 (5 bases). The CDR3 length is 15 residues. The V gene lost 0 bases and the J gene lost 8 bases, with 14 bases spanning the gap. Looked up from germline, CDR1 is SGHKS and CDR2 is YYEKEE (reference sequence). CDR3: CASSLANRRVEKLFF. The CDR3 DNA sequence: TGTGCCAGCAGCTTGGCCAATCGCAGGGTGGAAAAACTGTTTTTT.

The rearrangement links TRBV7-3 to TRBJ2-3; 7 positions match TRBD2. With 1 base clipped from V and 6 bases from J, the junction kept 7 bases outside the gene matches. The CDR3 length is 15 residues. Germline CDR1 and CDR2: SGHTA and FQGTGA. CDR3 amino acids: CASSLNGGSGDTQYF. CDR3 sequence (DNA): TGTGCCAGCAGCTTAAACGGGGGTAGCGGGGATACGCAGTATTTT.

The chain links TRBV10-1 to TRBJ2-7, with TRBD2 matching 7 bases. Germline CDR1 WNHNN, CDR2 SYGVQD (reference sequence). V was clipped by 4 bases and J by 3 bases; unmatched bases: 9. The CDR3 is 15 residues long. The CDR3 bases are TGCGCCAGCAGTGGGACTAGTCGGGGTATCTACGAGCAGTACTTC. It translates to CASSGTSRGIYEQYF.

This chain joins TRBV27 and TRBJ2-6; 14 bases fit TRBD2. Germline V gene sequence: CDR1 MNHEY, CDR2 SMNVEV (reference sequence). The V gene end was trimmed by 10 bases and the J gene end by 1 base; junction bases not matched to a gene: 3. The CDR3 contains 16 residues. CDR3 DNA sequence: TGTGCCACCGGGACTAGCGGGAGTTCTGGGGCCAACGTCCTGACTTTC. Protein product: CATGTSGSSGANVLTF.

V is TRBV6-5 and J is TRBJ1-1, with 9 bases identical to TRBD1. The CDR3 is made up of 12 amino acids. CDR1 MNHEY and CDR2 SVGAGI come from the germline V gene. V was pared by 7 bases and J by 11 bases, with 8 bases of the junction left unmatched. As DNA, the CDR3 is TGTGCCAGCACCTCACAGGGGGCGGTTGCTTTCTTT. It yields the protein CASTSQGAVAFF.

This chain uses TRBV3-1 (or the pseudogene TRBV3-2) with TRBJ2-7, with 8 bases lining up with TRBD1. The germline gives CDR1 LGHDT, CDR2 YNNKEL (reference sequence). The CDR3 loop spans 14 amino acids. The trim removed 4 bases at V and 3 bases at J, leaving 5 bases unmatched. Here the CDR3 DNA reads TGTGCCAGCAGCCCCGGGACAGGCGGCTACGAGCAGTACTTC. Its translation: CASSPGTGGYEQYF.

J is TRBJ2-6 and V is TRBV11-2; tentatively, D is TRBD2 (6 bases). Trimming shortened V by 6 bases and J by 0 bases, and 15 bases separated the two germline ends. The CDR3 is 17 residues long. Germline lookup yields CDR1 SGHAT and CDR2 FQNNGV. CDR3 residues: CASSLTSGDSGANVLTF. The CDR3 DNA reads as TGTGCCAGCAGTCTTACTTCGGGGGACTCTGGGGCCAACGTCCTGACTTTC.

This chain links TRBV5-1 with TRBJ2-7; D may be TRBD1 (6 bases). The CDR3 runs 13 residues. V gave up 0 bases and J gave up 5 bases, with 9 bases separating them. Per germline, CDR1 SGHRS and CDR2 YFSETQ. In DNA form, the CDR3 reads TGCGCCAGCAGCTTGGAGAGGGGGAACGAGCAGTACTTC. Its translation is CASSLERGNEQYF.